The 24 T cell receptor beta chains listed next were all sequenced from one sample in a study of shared clonotypes between healthy human individuals. Only in-frame clones appear in the TCRdb table, and some are missing; sequencing was by immunoSEQ multiplex PCR. Of 2 million to 2.5 million clones listed, just over 90% are singletons. Naive CD8 cells lacked CD45RO and underwent positive selection for CCR7, leaving out terminally differentiated effector memory CD45RA+ cells. The sample consisted of naive CD8+ T cells from PBMCs. All receptors come from a man younger than 30 in good health. Some clones in this sample may be carry-over from other donors' samples.

A remark on this clone: A read error may account for a junction end that differs from germline. The chain is built from TRBV6-5 and TRBJ1-1, with a tentative D call TRBD1 (5 bases). The CDR3 consists of 14 residues. The V gene's germline CDR1 is MNHEY and CDR2 SVGAGI. As DNA, the CDR3 is TGTGCCATCAGTGACAGTCGGGTGAACACTGAAGCTTTCTTT. Translating it yields CAISDSRVNTEAFF.

This chain uses TRBV14 with TRBJ2-7; D is tentatively TRBD1 or TRBD2 (5 bases each). This CDR3 is built from 15 residues. The V gene lost 0 bases and the J gene lost 4 bases, with 13 bases spanning the gap. The germline V gene encodes CDR1 SGHDN and CDR2 FVKESK. The CDR3 protein is CASSQDRGSEYEQYF. The CDR3 DNA reads TGTGCCAGCAGCCAAGATCGGGGCAGCGAGTACGAGCAGTACTTC. The whole variable domain, filled in from reference TRBV14 and TRBJ2-7, reads EAGVTQFPSHSVIEKGQTVTLRCDPISGHDNLYWYRRVMGKEIKFLLHFVKESKQDESGMPNNRFLAERTGGTYSTLKVQPAELEDSGVYFCASSQDRGSEYEQYFGPGTRLTVT.

V and J are TRBV29-1 and TRBJ2-7; weak D call: TRBD1 (6 bases). Germline assignment: CDR1 SQVTM and CDR2 ANQGSEA. V was pared by 6 bases and J by 1 base, with 13 bases between. This CDR3 is 13 amino acids long. CDR3 DNA sequence: TGCAGCGTGGTAGGGACACAGTCCTACGAGCAGTACTTC. Translated, it gives CSVVGTQSYEQYF.

This clone was found once. This chain links TRBV5-1 with TRBJ2-7; maybe TRBD1 (5 bases). The length of the CDR3 is 15 residues. CDR1 SGHRS and CDR2 YFSETQ come from the germline V gene. V shed 0 bases and J shed 2 bases, with 12 bases lying between them. As DNA, the CDR3 is TGCGCCAGCAGCTTGGTGGTCAGGGATACCTACGAGCAGTACTTC. Residues: CASSLVVRDTYEQYF.

This rearrangement joins TRBV7-2 to TRBJ2-6; perhaps TRBD1 as D (6 bases). Germline V gene lookup returns CDR1 SGHTA and CDR2 FQGNSA. Trimming cost V 7 bases and J 0 bases, with 19 bases left between them. The CDR3 is made up of 18 amino acids. The DNA for the CDR3 is TGTGCCAGCAACCAATGGGACCTAGGGGGCTCTGGGGCCAACGTCCTGACTTTC. This translates into CASNQWDLGGSGANVLTF.

The sample holds a few counts of this clone. The CDR3 reads CASTWTWGSNQPQHF. The CDR3, as DNA: TGCGCCAGCACCTGGACGTGGGGATCGAATCAGCCCCAGCATTTT. The gene calls are TRBV4-1 and TRBJ1-5; unclear D gene. V was trimmed by 7 bases and J by 4 bases, leaving 17 bases between them. Germline CDR1 MGHRA, CDR2 YSYEKL. The CDR3 extends over 15 amino acids.

The V call is TRBV9, the J call TRBJ1-3, with 8 bases aligning to TRBD1. The CDR3 is made up of 16 amino acids. J lost 0 bases, V lost 3 bases, and 5 bases had no gene match. Germline V lookup: CDR1 SGDLS, CDR2 YYNGEE. The CDR3 bases are TGTGCCAGCAGCGCATACACAGGGGGCTCTGGAAACACCATATATTTT. Encoded protein: CASSAYTGGSGNTIYF.

The chain employs TRBV27 and TRBJ2-3; 10 bases are a match to TRBD1. The junction had 12 bases not matched to a gene; V was cut back by 4 bases and J by 5 bases. This CDR3 contains 17 residues. CDR1 is MNHEY and CDR2 is SMNVEV in the germline V gene (reference sequence). CDR3 sequence: CASSSEPGTGVRDTQYF. In DNA, the CDR3 is TGTGCCAGCAGTTCGGAACCTGGGACAGGGGTGAGAGATACGCAGTATTTT.

The chain is built from TRBV7-9 and TRBJ2-3; TRBD2 matches 12 bases. After removal of 0 bases from V and 5 bases from J, the junction contained 3 bases not matched to a gene. This CDR3 has 16 residues. Germline CDR1 reads SEHNR; CDR2 reads FQNEAQ (reference sequence). The DNA of the CDR3 is TGTGCCAGCAGCTTAGCGTGGGGACTAGCGGGAGATACGCAGTATTTT. It translates to CASSLAWGLAGDTQYF. Full variable domain (remainder filled in from reference TRBV7-9 and TRBJ2-3): DTGVSQNPRHKITKRGQNVTFRCDPISEHNRLYWYRQTLGQGPEFLTYFQNEAQLEKSRLLSDRFSAERPKGSFSTLEIQRTEQGDSAMYLCASSLAWGLAGDTQYFGPGTRLTVL.

The V call is TRBV27, the J call TRBJ2-7; TRBD1 matches at 11 bases. This CDR3 region has 13 residues. The V gene's germline CDR1 is MNHEY and CDR2 SMNVEV (reference sequence). V lost 10 bases to trimming and J lost 2 bases; unmatched junction nucleotides: 4. The CDR3 nucleotides are TGTGCCACACGGGGACAGGGGGCCTACGAGCAGTACTTC. Protein sequence: CATRGQGAYEQYF.

The chain is built from TRBV2 and TRBJ2-7, with D perhaps matching TRBD1 (6 bases). Germline loops: CDR1 SNHLY, CDR2 FYNNEI. This CDR3 comprises 14 residues. Trimming stripped 6 bases from V and 3 bases from J, with 15 bases between. The CDR3 protein is CASRDSATIYEQYF. The CDR3 DNA reads as TGTGCCAGCAGGGACAGCGCAACTATCTACGAGCAGTACTTC. The variable domain in full, completed from reference TRBV2 and TRBJ2-7, reads EPEVTQTPSHQVTQMGQEVILRCVPISNHLYFYWYRQILGQKVEFLVSFYNNEISEKSEIFDDQFSVERPDGSNFTLKIRSTKLEDSAMYFCASRDSATIYEQYFGPGTRLTVT.

J is TRBJ1-4 and V is TRBV7-9, with unresolved D. The CDR3 totals 14 residues. V was shortened by 5 bases and J by 8 bases, with 15 bases between the two germline ends. CDR1 and CDR2 (germline): SEHNR, FQNEAQ (reference sequence). CDR3 sequence (DNA): TGTGCCAGCAGCGACGACTTGACTTCGGAAAAACTGTTTTTT. Translated: CASSDDLTSEKLFF.

V is TRBV27 and J is TRBJ2-1; D is ambiguous. Germline values: CDR1 MNHEY, CDR2 SMNVEV (reference sequence). This CDR3 comprises 13 residues. Between the trimmed V and J ends, which lost 7 bases and 6 bases, there was a span of 13 bases. CDR3 sequence (DNA): TGTGCCAGCACCTCCGGCCCCCCCAATGAGCAGTTCTTC. Amino acid sequence: CASTSGPPNEQFF.

This clone came up a few times. The chain employs TRBV10-3 and TRBJ1-5, with D unclear. The CDR3 covers 13 residues. V was clipped by 0 bases and J by 6 bases, with 6 bases between them. In germline, CDR1 is ENHRY, CDR2 SYGVKD. CDR3 DNA sequence: TGTGCCATCAGTGAGTCGGTGGGTCAGCCCCAGCATTTT. Protein sequence: CAISESVGQPQHF.

The CDR3 spells CASSMSGVRGGNQPQHF. CDR3 DNA sequence: TGTGCCAGTAGTATGTCGGGGGTGAGGGGGGGCAATCAGCCCCAGCATTTT. The chain has TRBV19 and TRBJ1-5; TRBD1 is a possible D gene (6 bases). The germline V gene has CDR1 LNHDA and CDR2 SQIVND (reference sequence). The CDR3 totals 17 residues. V gave up 3 bases and J gave up 2 bases, with 17 bases separating them.

The chain recombines TRBV11-2 with TRBJ1-1; D perhaps matches TRBD1 (5 bases). Germline V lookup: CDR1 SGHAT, CDR2 FQNNGV. There are 13 residues in the CDR3. V lost 5 bases and J lost 3, with 10 bases in between. Here the CDR3 reads CASSPTTDTEAFF. The CDR3 bases are TGTGCCAGCAGCCCCACGACAGACACTGAAGCTTTCTTT.

The chain employs TRBV6-1 and TRBJ2-7; weak D call: TRBD2 (5 bases). Germline values: CDR1 MNHNS, CDR2 SASEGT. V lost 8 bases and J 4 bases, leaving 9 bases between the germline ends. The CDR3 consists of 11 residues. The CDR3 loop is CASSGYYEQYF. The CDR3 DNA is TGTGCCAGCTCGGGATATTACGAGCAGTACTTC.

The V gene is TRBV13, the J gene TRBJ2-5; 11 bases agree with TRBD2. The CDR3 runs to 17 residues. V was pared by 1 base and J by 4 bases, with 8 bases of the junction left unmatched. CDR1 and CDR2 (germline): PRHDT, FYEKMQ (reference sequence). CDR3 region: CASSLVTSGSVLETQYF. CDR3 nucleotide sequence: TGTGCCAGCAGCTTAGTAACTAGCGGGAGTGTATTAGAGACCCAGTACTTC. The variable domain in full, with the rest retrieved from reference TRBV13 and TRBJ2-5, is AAGVIQSPRHLIKEKRETATLKCYPIPRHDTVYWYQQGPGQDPQFLISFYEKMQSDKGSIPDRFSAQQFSDYHSELNMSSLELGDSALYFCASSLVTSGSVLETQYFGPGTRLLVL.

The chain uses TRBV19 and TRBJ2-7; the D gene is possibly TRBD1 (6 bases). CDR3 length: 14 amino acids. The germline V and J ends were trimmed by 5 bases and 3 bases, with 14 bases remaining between them. Germline V gives CDR1 LNHDA, CDR2 SQIVND (reference sequence). CDR3 bases: TGTGCCAGTAGTCTGATGGGGGCTGACTACGAGCAGTACTTC. It codes for CASSLMGADYEQYF.

The CDR3 sequence is CASSYQGDRDREQYF. CDR3 sequence (DNA): TGTGCCAGCAGCTATCAAGGGGACAGGGATCGAGAGCAGTACTTC. The chain has TRBV7-9 and TRBJ2-7; 9 bases align to TRBD1. Germline CDR1 reads SEHNR; CDR2 reads FQNEAQ (reference sequence). J was trimmed by 7 bases and V by 4 bases; bases with no gene match: 11. The CDR3 spans 15 residues.

V usage is TRBV10-3 and J usage is TRBJ2-7, with 14 bases matching TRBD2. V dropped 10 bases and J dropped 2; count of bases not matched to a gene: 4. Germline CDR1 reads ENHRY; CDR2 reads SYGVKD. CDR3 size: 14 residues. The CDR3 DNA reads as TGTGCCACAGCGGGACTAGCGGGAGCCTACGAGCAGTACTTC. Translated: CATAGLAGAYEQYF.

Regarding this clone: In the same sample, other DNA sequences code for this CDR3. V gene TRBV19 combines with J gene TRBJ2-7; 7 bases map to TRBD2. Unmatched junction bases numbered 4, after V lost 1 base and J lost 4 bases. The CDR3 covers 14 residues. CDR1 is LNHDA and CDR2 is SQIVND in the germline V gene (reference sequence). This CDR3 is CASSIGAGPYEQYF. Here the CDR3 DNA reads TGTGCCAGTAGTATAGGAGCGGGACCTTACGAGCAGTACTTC. Full variable domain (outside the CDR3, taken from reference TRBV19 and TRBJ2-7): DGGITQSPKYLFRKEGQNVTLSCEQNLNHDAMYWYRQDPGQGLRLIYYSQIVNDFQKGDIAEGYSVSREKKESFPLTVTSAQKNPTAFYLCASSIGAGPYEQYFGPGTRLTVT.

A remark on this clone: Distinct nucleotide sequences in the sample also encode this CDR3. V gene TRBV27 combines with J gene TRBJ2-7, with 7 bases matching TRBD1. CDR1 MNHEY and CDR2 SMNVEV come from the germline V gene (reference sequence). CDR3 size: 13 residues. J gave up 3 bases and V 3 bases, and 2 bases lay outside the gene matches. CDR3 in DNA: TGTGCCAGCAGTTTCAGACAGGGCTACGAGCAGTACTTC. Translating it yields CASSFRQGYEQYF.

The rearrangement joins TRBV19 to TRBJ2-1; D might be TRBD2 (5 bases). The germline V and J ends were trimmed by 2 bases and 5 bases, with 13 bases remaining between them. The germline V gene encodes CDR1 LNHDA and CDR2 SQIVND (reference sequence). The CDR3 consists of 15 residues. The CDR3 sequence is CASSISLRAHNEQFF. As DNA, the CDR3 is TGTGCCAGTAGTATAAGCCTGCGGGCCCACAATGAGCAGTTCTTC.